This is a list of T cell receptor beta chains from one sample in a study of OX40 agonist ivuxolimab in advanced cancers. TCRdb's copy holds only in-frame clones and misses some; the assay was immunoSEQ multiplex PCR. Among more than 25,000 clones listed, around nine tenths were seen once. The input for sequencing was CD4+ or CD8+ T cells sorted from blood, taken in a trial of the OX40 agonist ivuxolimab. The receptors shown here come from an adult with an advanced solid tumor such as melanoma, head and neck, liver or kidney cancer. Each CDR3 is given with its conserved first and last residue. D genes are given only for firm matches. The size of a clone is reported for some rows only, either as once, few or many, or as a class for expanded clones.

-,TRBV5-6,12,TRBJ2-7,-,TGTGCCAGCAGCTTGGGGGCCAGCGAGCAGTACTTC,CASSLGASEQYF
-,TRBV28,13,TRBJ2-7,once,TGTGCCAGCAGTTCCCCGGGCCCCTACGAGCAGTACTTC,CASSSPGPYEQYF
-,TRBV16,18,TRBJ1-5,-,TGTGCCAGCAGCCACCCGCCTGGGGCAGGATGGGCAGATCAGCCCCAGCATTTT,CASSHPPGAGWADQPQHF
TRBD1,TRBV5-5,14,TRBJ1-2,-,TGTGCCAGCAGCCCGGGACAGGGGGCTATGGGCTACACCTTC,CASSPGQGAMGYTF
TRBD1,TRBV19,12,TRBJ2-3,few,TGTGCCAGTAGTGCGGACAGGTTTTCGCAGTATTTT,CASSADRFSQYF
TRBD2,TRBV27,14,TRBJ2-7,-,TGTGCCACTTACGGAGCGGGAGGCGCCTACGAGCAGTACTTC,CATYGAGGAYEQYF
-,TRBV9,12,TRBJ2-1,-,TGTGCCAGCAGCGTAGCAGGGAATGAGCAGTTCTTC,CASSVAGNEQFF
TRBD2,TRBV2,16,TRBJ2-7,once,TGTGCCAGCAACCTACCACTGGGGGGGAACACCTACGAGCAGTACTTC,CASNLPLGGNTYEQYF
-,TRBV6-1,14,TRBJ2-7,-,TGTGCCAGCAGCGACTCAGGGTATCCTACGGAGCAGTACTTC,CASSDSGYPTEQYF
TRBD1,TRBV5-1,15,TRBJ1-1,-,TGCGCCAGCAGCTTGGTCGGGACAGGCGGCACTGAAGCTTTCTTT,CASSLVGTGGTEAFF
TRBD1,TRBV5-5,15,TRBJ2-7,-,TGTGCCAGCAGCTTGGAGGGACAGGGTTTCTACGAGCAGTACTTC,CASSLEGQGFYEQYF
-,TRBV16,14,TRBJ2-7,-,TGTGCCAGCAACGCAGGGGCAGGGGCAACCCGGCAGTACTTC,CASNAGAGATRQYF
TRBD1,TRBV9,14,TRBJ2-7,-,TGTGCCAGCAGCGTACGACAGGGCCCCTACGAGCAGTACTTC,CASSVRQGPYEQYF
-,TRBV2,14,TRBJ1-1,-,TGTGCCAGCAGTGGTAGACAGATGAACACTGAAGCTTTCTTT,CASSGRQMNTEAFF
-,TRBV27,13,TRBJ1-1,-,TGTGCCAGCAGTTTCCCCGGGAACACTGAAGCTTTCTTT,CASSFPGNTEAFF
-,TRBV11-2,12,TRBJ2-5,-,TGTGCCAGCAGCTTTAGGGGAGAGACCCAGTACTTC,CASSFRGETQYF
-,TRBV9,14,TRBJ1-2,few,TGTGCCAGCAGCCTCAGAGGGGGACAATATGGCTACACCTTC,CASSLRGGQYGYTF
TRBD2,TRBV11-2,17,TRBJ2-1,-,TGTGCCAGCAGCTTAGTGGCGGCTAGCGGGAAGTACAATGAGCAGTTCTTC,CASSLVAASGKYNEQFF
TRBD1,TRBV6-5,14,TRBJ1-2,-,TGTGCCAGCAGTCTGGGACAGGGGTCCTATGGCTACACCTTC,CASSLGQGSYGYTF
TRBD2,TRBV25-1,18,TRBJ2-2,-,TGTGCCAGCAGTGACTCCACGACTAGCGGGAGGGCCTACGGGGAGCTGTTTTTT,CASSDSTTSGRAYGELFF
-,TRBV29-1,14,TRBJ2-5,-,TGCAGCGTTCGAGGGACTGGGGGAGTAGAGACCCAGTACTTC,CSVRGTGGVETQYF
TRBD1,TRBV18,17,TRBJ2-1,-,TGTGCCAGCTCACCCCCCGGCGGGACAGGGAGGGACAATGAGCAGTTCTTC,CASSPPGGTGRDNEQFF
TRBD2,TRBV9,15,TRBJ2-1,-,TGTGCCAGCAGCGTAGACGGGACTAGTAGCGATGAGCAGTTCTTC,CASSVDGTSSDEQFF
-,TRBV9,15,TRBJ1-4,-,TGTGCCAGCAGCGTAGGCGGACAGCTTAATGAAAAACTGTTTTTT,CASSVGGQLNEKLFF
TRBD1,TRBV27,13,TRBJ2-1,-,TGTGCCAGTGGACAGGGCCCATACAATGAGCAGTTCTTC,CASGQGPYNEQFF
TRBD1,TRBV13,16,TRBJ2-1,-,TGTGCCAGCAGTCATCCGACAGGGGGCCGGGGCAATGAGCAGTTCTTC,CASSHPTGGRGNEQFF
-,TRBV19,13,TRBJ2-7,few,TGTGCCAGTAGTATTCAGACGTCGGCCGAGCAGTACTTC,CASSIQTSAEQYF
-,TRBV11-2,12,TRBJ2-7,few,TGTGCCAGCAGCTTAGGGCGCTACGAGCAGTACTTC,CASSLGRYEQYF
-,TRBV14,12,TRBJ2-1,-,TGTGCCAGCAGCCAAGGTTACAATGAGCAGTTCTTC,CASSQGYNEQFF
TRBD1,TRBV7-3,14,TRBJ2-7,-,TGTGCCAGCAGCCAACAGGGGGGTTTCTACGAGCAGTACTTC,CASSQQGGFYEQYF
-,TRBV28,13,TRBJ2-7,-,TGTGCCAGCAGTTCCCTCCGTCAACCCGAGCAGTACTTC,CASSSLRQPEQYF
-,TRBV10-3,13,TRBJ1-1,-,TGTGCCATCAGTGAGTCGACAGGCGCTGAAGCTTTCTTT,CAISESTGAEAFF
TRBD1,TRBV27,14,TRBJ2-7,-,TGTGCCAGCAGTACCGGGACAGGGCAATACGAGCAGTACTTC,CASSTGTGQYEQYF
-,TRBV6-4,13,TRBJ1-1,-,TGTGCCAGCAGTGACTCGGGGAACACTGAAGCTTTCTTT,CASSDSGNTEAFF
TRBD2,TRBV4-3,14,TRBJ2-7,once,TGCGCCAGCAGCCAGCTAGCGGAGGGCTACGAGCAGTACTTC,CASSQLAEGYEQYF
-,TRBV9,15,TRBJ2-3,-,TGTGCCAGCAGCGTAGGGACGGTTAGCACAGATACGCAGTATTTT,CASSVGTVSTDTQYF
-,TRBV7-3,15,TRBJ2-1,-,TGTGCCAGCAGCTTACTGGGGACCGACTACAATGAGCAGTTCTTC,CASSLLGTDYNEQFF
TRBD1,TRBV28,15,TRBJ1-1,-,TGTGCCAGCACAAGTAGGGGGCGGTGGGACACTGAAGCTTTCTTT,CASTSRGRWDTEAFF
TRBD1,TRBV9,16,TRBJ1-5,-,TGTGCCAGCAGCCCCGGACAGGGGGCGAACAATCAGCCCCAGCATTTT,CASSPGQGANNQPQHF
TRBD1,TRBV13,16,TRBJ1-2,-,TGTGCCAGCAGTCAGGGAACAGGGGTATCGAACTATGGCTACACCTTC,CASSQGTGVSNYGYTF
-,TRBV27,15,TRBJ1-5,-,TGTGCCAGCAGTTCGGACAGATATAGCAATCAGCCCCAGCATTTT,CASSSDRYSNQPQHF
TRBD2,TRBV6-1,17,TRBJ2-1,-,TGTGCCAGCAGTGAATGGACTAGCGGGAGGAAAAACAATGAGCAGTTCTTC,CASSEWTSGRKNNEQFF
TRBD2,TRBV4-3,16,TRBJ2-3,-,TGCGCCAGCAGCCAAGATGGGGCGGGGGACACAGATACGCAGTATTTT,CASSQDGAGDTDTQYF
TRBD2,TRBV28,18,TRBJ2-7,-,TGTGCCAGCAGTCTCTCGATTAGCGGGAGAGGGGGGTCCTACGAGCAGTACTTC,CASSLSISGRGGSYEQYF
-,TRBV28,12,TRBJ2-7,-,TGTGCCAGCAGTTTATTCAGCTACGAGCAGTACTTC,CASSLFSYEQYF
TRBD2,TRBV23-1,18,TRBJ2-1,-,TGCGCCAGCAGTCAATGGGGGACTAGGGCCAACGGTGAGAATGAGCAGTTCTTC,CASSQWGTRANGENEQFF